These T cell receptor beta chains were read from a single sample in a study of cytomegalovirus exposure and HLA in healthy donors. Sequencing was performed with immunoSEQ multiplex PCR; in TCRdb, only in-frame clones are kept and a portion is missing. This sample has 50,000 to 60,000 clones, with 70% to 80% found just once. Source material: PBMCs. Receptors were obtained from a female donor in good health and CMV-seronegative. Each CDR3 is given with its conserved first and last residue. Each record gives: J gene, D gene, V gene, clone size, CDR3 protein, CDR3 DNA. The D gene is left open where the match is weak. Not all rows give a size; the values are once, few, many and, for expanded clones, a class.

>TRBJ1-1|-|TRBV5-6|-
CASSSWTVGDTEAFF
TGTGCCAGCAGCTCCTGGACAGTTGGGGACACTGAAGCTTTCTTT
>TRBJ2-5|-|TRBV6-1|-
CASTGRGAALETQYF
TGTGCCAGCACCGGTCGGGGGGCGGCATTAGAGACCCAGTACTTC
>TRBJ1-2|TRBD1|TRBV19|-
CASSMRGTGRSKDGYTF
TGTGCCAGTAGTATGAGAGGGACAGGGCGTTCTAAGGATGGCTACACCTTC
>TRBJ1-4|-|TRBV7-9|-
CASSLDPGVNEKLFF
TGTGCCAGCAGCTTAGATCCGGGAGTAAATGAAAAACTGTTTTTT
>TRBJ2-2|-|TRBV4-1|-
CASSQVIGLRTGELFF
TGCGCCAGCAGCCAAGTTATTGGACTACGCACCGGGGAGCTGTTTTTT
>TRBJ1-5|-|TRBV30|-
CAWGVKRDYQPQHF
TGTGCCTGGGGTGTAAAACGGGACTATCAGCCCCAGCATTTT
>TRBJ2-4|-|TRBV6-5|-
CASTEGGSVGIQYF
TGTGCCAGCACCGAGGGGGGGAGCGTGGGCATTCAGTACTTC
>TRBJ2-7|-|TRBV11-2|-
CASSTRTVGSYEQYF
TGTGCCAGCAGCACCAGGACAGTTGGCTCCTACGAGCAGTACTTC
>TRBJ2-7|-|TRBV19|-
CASSIGGQGSYEQYF
TGTGCCAGTAGTATAGGGGGGCAAGGATCCTACGAGCAGTACTTC
>TRBJ2-3|-|TRBV4-2|-
CASSQETGRLTDTQYF
TGTGCCAGCAGCCAAGAGACAGGAAGATTAACAGATACGCAGTATTTT
>TRBJ1-4|TRBD1|TRBV7-3|once
CASSLGDRGGNEKLFF
TGTGCCAGCAGCCTAGGGGACAGGGGGGGTAATGAAAAACTGTTTTTT
>TRBJ2-1|TRBD1|TRBV30|few
CAGSRDRGNEQFF
TGTGCCGGGTCCCGGGACAGGGGGAATGAGCAGTTCTTC
>TRBJ2-7|-|TRBV18|-
CASSPRGDEQYF
TGTGCCAGCTCACCTAGAGGCGACGAGCAGTACTTC
>TRBJ2-7|TRBD1|TRBV5-1|-
CASSSELRQGAVEQYF
TGCGCCAGCAGCAGCGAGTTGCGACAGGGAGCAGTAGAGCAGTACTTC
>TRBJ2-1|TRBD2|TRBV27|-
CASSLGGGGGEQFF
TGTGCCAGCAGTTTAGGGGGGGGTGGGGGTGAGCAGTTCTTC
>TRBJ1-2|-|TRBV7-2|-
CASSLELVQGVPPSYGYTF
TGTGCCAGCAGCTTAGAATTGGTACAGGGAGTCCCCCCTTCCTATGGCTACACCTTC
>TRBJ1-1|-|TRBV4-3|-
CASSPRTAGNTEAFF
TGCGCCAGCAGCCCGAGGACAGCTGGGAACACTGAAGCTTTCTTT
>TRBJ1-6|-|TRBV28|once
CASSSGSGSPLHF
TGTGCCAGCAGTTCGGGGTCGGGCTCACCCCTCCACTTT
>TRBJ2-7|TRBD1|TRBV5-1|-
CASSMDRGGEQYF
TGCGCCAGCAGCATGGACAGGGGGGGCGAGCAGTACTTC
>TRBJ1-3|-|TRBV6-5|-
CASSASFSGNTIYF
TGTGCCAGCAGTGCAAGCTTCTCTGGAAACACCATATATTTT
>TRBJ2-1|TRBD2|TRBV4-3|-
CASSQDFTSGSNEQFF
TGCGCCAGCAGCCAAGATTTCACTAGCGGTAGCAATGAGCAGTTCTTC
>TRBJ1-1|-|TRBV18|-
CASSPGQGFVEAFF
TGTGCCAGCTCACCAGGTCAGGGGTTCGTTGAAGCTTTCTTT
>TRBJ2-1|TRBD2|TRBV5-6|-
CASSLRLAGGWGVQFF
TGTGCCAGCAGCCTCAGACTAGCGGGGGGGTGGGGGGTGCAGTTCTTC
>TRBJ1-5|-|TRBV27|-
CASSDLRGLTRQPQHF
TGTGCCAGCAGTGATCTGCGGGGTCTGACGAGGCAGCCCCAGCATTTT
>TRBJ2-1|-|TRBV9|-
CASSGRLKSSYNEQFF
TGTGCCAGCAGCGGACGACTCAAAAGCTCCTACAATGAGCAGTTCTTC
>TRBJ2-7|-|TRBV2|-
CASRESLRTPLYEQYF
TGTGCCAGCCGGGAATCCCTCCGGACCCCCCTTTACGAGCAGTACTTC
>TRBJ2-7|-|TRBV20-1|-
CSAKSSYEQYF
TGCAGCGCCAAGAGCTCCTACGAGCAGTACTTC
>TRBJ1-4|TRBD1|TRBV7-6|-
CASSFGTGAFNEKLFF
TGTGCCAGCAGCTTCGGGACAGGGGCTTTTAATGAAAAACTGTTTTTT
>TRBJ1-2|-|TRBV7-9|-
CASSLAGGLGYGYTF
TGTGCCAGCAGCTTAGCGGGGGGGCTCGGCTATGGCTACACCTTC
>TRBJ1-6|-|TRBV5-1|once
CASSVSSYNSPLHF
TGCGCCAGCAGTGTTAGCTCCTATAATTCACCCCTCCACTTT
>TRBJ1-4|TRBD1|TRBV18|-
CASSPMGQGEKLFF
TGTGCCAGCTCACCCATGGGACAGGGGGAAAAACTGTTTTTT
>TRBJ2-2|-|TRBV4-1|-
CASSRGVFANTGELFF
TGCGCCAGCAGCCGGGGGGTCTTTGCGAACACCGGGGAGCTGTTTTTT